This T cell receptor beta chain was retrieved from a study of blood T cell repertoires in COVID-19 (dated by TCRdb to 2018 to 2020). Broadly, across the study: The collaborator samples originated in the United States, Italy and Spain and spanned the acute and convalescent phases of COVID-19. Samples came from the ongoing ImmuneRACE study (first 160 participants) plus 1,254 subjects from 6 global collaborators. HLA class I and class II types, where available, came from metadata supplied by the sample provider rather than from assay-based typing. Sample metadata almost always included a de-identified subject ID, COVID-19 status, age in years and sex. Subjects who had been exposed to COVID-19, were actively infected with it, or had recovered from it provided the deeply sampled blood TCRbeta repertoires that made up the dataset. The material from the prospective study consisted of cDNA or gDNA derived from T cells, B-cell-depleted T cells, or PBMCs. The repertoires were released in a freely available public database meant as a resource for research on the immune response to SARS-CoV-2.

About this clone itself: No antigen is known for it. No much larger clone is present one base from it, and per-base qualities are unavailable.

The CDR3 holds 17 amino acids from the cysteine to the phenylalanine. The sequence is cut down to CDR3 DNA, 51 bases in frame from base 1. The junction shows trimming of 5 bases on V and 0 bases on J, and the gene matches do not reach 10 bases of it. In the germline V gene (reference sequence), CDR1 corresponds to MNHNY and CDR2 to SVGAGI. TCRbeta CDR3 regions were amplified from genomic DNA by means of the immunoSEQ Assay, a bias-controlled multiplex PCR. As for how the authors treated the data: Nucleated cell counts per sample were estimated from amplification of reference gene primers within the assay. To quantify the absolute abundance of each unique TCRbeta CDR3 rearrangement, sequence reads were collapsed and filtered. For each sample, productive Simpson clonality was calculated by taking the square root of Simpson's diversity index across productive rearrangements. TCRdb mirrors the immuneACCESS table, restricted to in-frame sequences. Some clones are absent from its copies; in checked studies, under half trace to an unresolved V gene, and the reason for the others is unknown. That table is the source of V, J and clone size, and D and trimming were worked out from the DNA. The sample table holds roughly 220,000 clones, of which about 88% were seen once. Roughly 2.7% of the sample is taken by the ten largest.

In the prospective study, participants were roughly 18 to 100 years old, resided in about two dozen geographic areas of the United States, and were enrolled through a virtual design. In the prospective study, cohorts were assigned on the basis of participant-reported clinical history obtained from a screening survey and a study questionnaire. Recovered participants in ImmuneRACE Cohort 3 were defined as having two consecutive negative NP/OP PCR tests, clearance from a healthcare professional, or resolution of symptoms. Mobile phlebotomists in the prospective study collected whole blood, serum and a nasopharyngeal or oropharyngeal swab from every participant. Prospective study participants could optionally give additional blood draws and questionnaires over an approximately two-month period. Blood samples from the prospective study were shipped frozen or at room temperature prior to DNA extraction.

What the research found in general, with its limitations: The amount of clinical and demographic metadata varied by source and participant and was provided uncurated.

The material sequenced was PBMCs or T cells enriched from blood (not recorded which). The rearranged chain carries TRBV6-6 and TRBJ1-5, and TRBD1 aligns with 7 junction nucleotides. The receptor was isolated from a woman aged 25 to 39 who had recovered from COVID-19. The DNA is TGTGCCAGCAGTCGAGGACAGGAAAAGTATAGCAATCAGCCCCAGCATTTT. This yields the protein CASSRGQEKYSNQPQHF.